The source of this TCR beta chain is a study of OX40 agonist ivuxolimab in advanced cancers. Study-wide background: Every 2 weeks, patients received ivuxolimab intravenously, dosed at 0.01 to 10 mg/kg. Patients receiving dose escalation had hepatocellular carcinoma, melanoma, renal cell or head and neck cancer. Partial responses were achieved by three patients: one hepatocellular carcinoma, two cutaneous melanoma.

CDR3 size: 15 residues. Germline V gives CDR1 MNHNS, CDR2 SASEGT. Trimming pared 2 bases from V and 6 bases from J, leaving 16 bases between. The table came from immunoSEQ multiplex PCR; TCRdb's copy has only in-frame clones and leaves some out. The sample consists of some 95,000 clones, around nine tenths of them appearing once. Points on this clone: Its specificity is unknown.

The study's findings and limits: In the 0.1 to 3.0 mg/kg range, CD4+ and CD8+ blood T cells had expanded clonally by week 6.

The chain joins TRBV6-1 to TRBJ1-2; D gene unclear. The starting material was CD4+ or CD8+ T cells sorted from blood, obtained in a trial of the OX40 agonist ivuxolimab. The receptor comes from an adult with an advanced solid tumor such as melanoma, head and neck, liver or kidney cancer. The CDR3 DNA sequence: TGTGCCAGCAGTGAATACTCGGATGGGTTCGATGGCTACACCTTC. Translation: CASSEYSDGFDGYTF.